The clone carrying this T cell receptor beta chain was detected a few times. The antigen is unknown. This sample is part of a study of response to subunit inactivated influenza vaccine. Study conclusions and caveats: Authors suggested that a seasonal influenza vaccination recruits few new T cells each time.

This CDR3 spans 13 amino acids. From germline, CDR1 is MDHEN and CDR2 SYDVKM. V was cut by 2 bases and J by 7 bases, with 6 bases left in between. TCRdb re-derived calls from the RT-PCR reads in MiXCR, one entry per CDR3 protein. The sample carries hundreds of thousands of distinct CDR3 sequences, approximately 18% recorded once. The receptor comes from a man aged 50-59 years who received an inactivated influenza vaccine. The chain combines TRBV28 with TRBJ1-6; D not resolved. Sequencing used PBMCs from blood, obtained about 5 days after vaccination. The CDR3 region has the DNA TGTGCCAGCAGTTTACCAGAGAATTCACCCCTCCACTTT. It encodes CASSLPENSPLHF.